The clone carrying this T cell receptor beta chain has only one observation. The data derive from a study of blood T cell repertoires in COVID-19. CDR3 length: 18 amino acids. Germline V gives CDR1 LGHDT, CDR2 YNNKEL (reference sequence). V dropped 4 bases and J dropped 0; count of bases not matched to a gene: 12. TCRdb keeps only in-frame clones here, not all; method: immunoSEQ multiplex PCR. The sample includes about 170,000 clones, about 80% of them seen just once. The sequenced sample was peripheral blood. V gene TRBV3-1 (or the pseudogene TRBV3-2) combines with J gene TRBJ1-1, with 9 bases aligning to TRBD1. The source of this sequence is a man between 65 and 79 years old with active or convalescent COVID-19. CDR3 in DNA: TGTGCCAGCAGCCCCTCCCCCGGGACAGGGATAATGAACACTGAAGCTTTCTTT. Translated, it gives CASSPSPGTGIMNTEAFF.